Listed below are T cell receptor beta chains from one sample, sequenced in a study of blood T cell repertoires in COVID-19. The repertoire was sequenced with immunoSEQ multiplex PCR; TCRdb's copy has only in-frame clones and lacks some. Among tens of thousands of clones listed, 75% to 85% were seen once. Specimen: peripheral blood. The receptors derive from a man in his 70s with active COVID-19. The CDR3 runs from the conserved cysteine through the conserved F or W. Each record gives: CDR3 protein, CDR3 DNA, V gene, J gene, clone size, D gene. A D gene is named only where the DNA matches it firmly. Expanded clones are given a class, and other clones once, few, many or no size at all.

CASSDRDYEQYF,TGTGCCAGCAGCGACAGGGACTACGAGCAGTACTTC,TRBV7-9,TRBJ2-7,NA,TRBD1
CASRNSGSVTGELFF,TGTGCCAGCAGAAACAGCGGGAGCGTCACCGGGGAGCTGTTTTTT,TRBV2,TRBJ2-2,NA,TRBD2
CASSRQGQETQYF,TGTGCTAGCAGCCGACAGGGGCAAGAGACCCAGTACTTC,TRBV7-7,TRBJ2-5,NA,TRBD1
CASAQANEQFF,TGTGCCAGCGCCCAGGCCAATGAGCAGTTCTTC,TRBV2,TRBJ2-1,NA,NA
CASSITGNTEAFF,TGTGCCAGCAGTATTACAGGGAACACTGAAGCTTTCTTT,TRBV28,TRBJ1-1,NA,NA
CASSPDRGVDTEAFF,TGCGCCAGCAGCCCCGACAGGGGAGTAGACACTGAAGCTTTCTTT,TRBV5-1,TRBJ1-1,NA,TRBD1
CASSVGGSTWDEQFF,TGTGCCAGCAGCGTAGGGGGCAGCACATGGGATGAGCAGTTCTTC,TRBV9,TRBJ2-1,NA,NA
CASSQDPRVGRPYGYTF,TGTGCCAGCAGCCAAGATCCACGGGTAGGCCGCCCCTATGGCTACACCTTC,TRBV3-1/TRBV3-2,TRBJ1-2,NA,NA
CAWRPAGQTNQPQHF,TGTGCCTGGCGCCCTGCGGGGCAGACCAATCAGCCCCAGCATTTT,TRBV30,TRBJ1-5,NA,NA
CASSFTQSPLVGYTF,TGTGCCAGCAGCTTCACTCAAAGTCCCCTTGTCGGCTACACCTTC,TRBV5-4,TRBJ1-2,NA,NA
CASSLNTGTGEKLFF,TGTGCCAGCAGCTTGAATACAGGGACGGGTGAAAAACTGTTTTTT,TRBV5-5,TRBJ1-4,NA,NA
CATSSQTRGRTEAFF,TGTGCCACCAGCAGCCAGACCAGGGGGCGAACTGAAGCTTTCTTT,TRBV15,TRBJ1-1,NA,TRBD1
CASRGTSGKNNEQFF,TGTGCCAGCAGGGGGACTAGCGGGAAGAACAATGAGCAGTTCTTC,TRBV21-1,TRBJ2-1,NA,NA
CASSVITGTEAFF,TGTGCCAGCAGCGTGATAACGGGCACTGAAGCTTTCTTT,TRBV9,TRBJ1-1,once,NA
CASSYDRGREQYF,TGTGCCAGCAGCTATGACAGGGGTCGCGAGCAGTACTTC,TRBV7-2,TRBJ2-7,NA,TRBD1
CASSLQTVSSYNEQFF,TGCGCCAGCAGCCTCCAGACAGTCAGCTCCTACAATGAGCAGTTCTTC,TRBV5-1,TRBJ2-1,NA,NA
CASTGGAGGNTIYF,TGTGCCAGCACCGGGGGGGCTGGCGGAAACACCATATATTTT,TRBV7-8,TRBJ1-3,once,NA
CASSPGQIETQYF,TGTGCCAGCTCACCCGGACAGATTGAGACCCAGTACTTC,TRBV18,TRBJ2-5,NA,NA
CASSPRSLSTDTQYF,TGTGCCAGCAGTCCCCGGAGCCTCTCCACAGATACGCAGTATTTT,TRBV27,TRBJ2-3,NA,NA
CASRREGSNEKLFF,TGTGCCAGCCGGAGGGAGGGCTCTAATGAAAAACTGTTTTTT,TRBV27,TRBJ1-4,NA,NA
CASEQGSGEKLFF,TGTGCCAGCGAACAGGGTTCCGGGGAAAAACTGTTTTTT,TRBV6-5,TRBJ1-4,NA,NA
CASCSQGFEKLFF,TGTGCCAGCTGCTCACAGGGGTTTGAAAAACTGTTTTTT,TRBV6-6,TRBJ1-4,NA,TRBD1
CASSQVVLASADTQYF,TGTGCCAGCAGCCAAGTGGTTTTGGCTAGCGCAGATACGCAGTATTTT,TRBV3-1/TRBV3-2,TRBJ2-3,NA,NA
CASSYSAQVSNQPQHF,TGTGCCAGCAGTTACTCGGCACAGGTCAGCAATCAGCCCCAGCATTTT,TRBV6-6,TRBJ1-5,NA,NA
CASAQGKQPQHF,TGTGCCAGCGCCCAGGGTAAACAGCCCCAGCATTTT,TRBV12-3/TRBV12-4,TRBJ1-5,NA,NA
CASSDIAGGGDTQYF,TGTGCCAGCAGTGACATAGCGGGAGGGGGCGATACGCAGTATTTT,TRBV2,TRBJ2-3,NA,TRBD2
CASRETATNEKLFF,TGCGCCAGCAGGGAGACAGCAACTAATGAAAAACTGTTTTTT,TRBV5-1,TRBJ1-4,NA,NA
CAMGTLGGRRSGNTIYF,TGTGCCATGGGGACGCTAGGAGGGCGACGCTCTGGAAACACCATATATTTT,TRBV24-1,TRBJ1-3,NA,NA
CASSPSPGVTYNEQFF,TGTGCCAGCTCACCATCTCCGGGAGTTACCTACAATGAGCAGTTCTTC,TRBV18,TRBJ2-1,NA,NA
CASSPTGTNQPQHF,TGTGCCAGCAGCCCCACAGGTACAAATCAGCCCCAGCATTTT,TRBV7-8,TRBJ1-5,NA,NA
CASSFYTEAFF,TGTGCCAGCAGTTTCTACACTGAAGCTTTCTTT,TRBV28,TRBJ1-1,NA,NA
CASSEGLAGIQETQYF,TGCGCCAGCAGTGAAGGACTAGCGGGAATACAAGAGACCCAGTACTTC,TRBV10-1,TRBJ2-5,NA,TRBD2
CASSFDRAGELFF,TGTGCCAGCAGCTTCGACAGGGCCGGGGAGCTGTTTTTT,TRBV11-2,TRBJ2-2,NA,TRBD1
CASSQGLAGGRTDTQYF,TGCGCCAGCAGCCAAGGGCTAGCGGGGGGGCGCACAGATACGCAGTATTTT,TRBV4-1,TRBJ2-3,NA,TRBD2
CASSLDGMRPPLIVEQYF,TGTGCCAGCAGCTTGGACGGGATGAGACCCCCGCTAATCGTGGAGCAGTACTTC,TRBV11-2,TRBJ2-7,NA,NA
CASSLGRISGGQETQYF,TGTGCCAGCAGCTTAGGAAGGATCAGCGGGGGCCAAGAGACCCAGTACTTC,TRBV11-2,TRBJ2-5,NA,TRBD2
CASSSGVTDGYTF,TGTGCCAGCAGTTCGGGAGTTACGGATGGCTACACCTTC,TRBV2,TRBJ1-2,NA,NA
CASSRSGTQYF,TGCGCCAGCAGCCGGTCAGGGACCCAGTACTTC,TRBV4-1,TRBJ2-5,NA,NA
CASSMLAGGRDTQYF,TGTGCCAGTAGTATGCTAGCGGGGGGCAGAGATACGCAGTATTTT,TRBV19,TRBJ2-3,NA,TRBD2
CASSFLQGFSNQPQHF,TGTGCCAGCAGTTTTCTGCAGGGGTTTAGCAATCAGCCCCAGCATTTT,TRBV28,TRBJ1-5,NA,NA
CASAVGGNDQPQHF,TGTGCCAGCGCGGTCGGAGGTAACGATCAGCCCCAGCATTTT,TRBV6-4,TRBJ1-5,NA,NA